This TCR beta chain stems from a study of blood T cell repertoires in COVID-19. The overall study: Researchers got acute and convalescent COVID-19 samples from the United States, Italy and Spain. PBMCs, B-cell-depleted T cells, or T cells were the source of the cDNA or gDNA that made up the material.

Ages ranged from roughly 18 to 100 years, with residence in 20 to 30 US areas. The CDR3 length is 11 residues. The germline gives CDR1 MDHEN, CDR2 SYDVKM. V was pared by 6 bases and J by 8 bases, with 10 bases between. Authors' methods: Scientists estimated how many nucleated cells there were by amplifying reference gene primers. Profiled with immunoSEQ multiplex PCR; TCRdb holds only in-frame clones, not every one. The V and J calls and clone size are taken from that table; D and trimming were inferred from the DNA. Among 200,000 to 250,000 clones listed, over 80% were seen once. The sample consisted of PBMCs or T cells enriched from blood (not recorded which). This clonotype was sampled from a man between 18 and 29 years old with acute COVID-19. The chain combines TRBV28 with TRBJ1-2, with D unresolved. This CDR3 reads CASRLSGGYTF. The CDR3 bases are TGTGCCAGCAGACTTAGCGGAGGCTACACCTTC.